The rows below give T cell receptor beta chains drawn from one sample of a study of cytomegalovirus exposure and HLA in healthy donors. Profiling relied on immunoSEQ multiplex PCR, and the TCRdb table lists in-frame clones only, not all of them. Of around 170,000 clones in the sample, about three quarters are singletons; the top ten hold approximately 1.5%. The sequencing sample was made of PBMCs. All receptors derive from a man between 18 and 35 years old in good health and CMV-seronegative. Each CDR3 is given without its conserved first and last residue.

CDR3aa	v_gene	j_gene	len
ASSWGQQLSSGANVLT	TRBV5-5	TRBJ2-6	16
ASSSPSLNGGNQPQH	TRBV5-1	TRBJ1-5	15
ASSQPAGRGAEAF	TRBV16	TRBJ1-1	13
ASSSQGAQPQH	TRBV27	TRBJ1-5	11
ASSYFSEVPDNEQF	TRBV6-6	TRBJ2-1	14
ASSEAREGQPQH	TRBV2	TRBJ1-5	12
ASSELSGQGVSGANVLT	TRBV6-1	TRBJ2-6	17
ASSLFGRGLQPQH	TRBV28	TRBJ1-5	13
ATSRDWDREMSGYT	TRBV15	TRBJ1-2	14
ASSPQGGATEAF	TRBV6-5	TRBJ1-1	12
ASSGPTRETQY	TRBV7-9	TRBJ2-5	11
ASSRGGDSQPQH	TRBV7-9	TRBJ1-5	12
ASSFWTSGGSSYEQY	TRBV7-2	TRBJ2-7	15
ASSFGSSPSEQY	TRBV27	TRBJ2-7	12
ASSLVRGRETQY	TRBV27	TRBJ2-5	12
AWSRGSGNTIY	TRBV30	TRBJ1-3	11
ASSIGRRRAEAF	TRBV19	TRBJ1-1	12
ASRAGRGTDTQY	TRBV2	TRBJ2-3	12
SVASGQGAGGYT	TRBV29-1	TRBJ1-2	12
ASSLVGEAYEQY	TRBV5-4	TRBJ2-7	12
ASSYGQRGQPQH	TRBV6-5	TRBJ1-5	12
ASSLTGSWGEQF	TRBV7-2	TRBJ2-1	12
ASKVWSGVNTEAF	TRBV5-1	TRBJ1-1	13
ASDQTGLRTHNTDTQY	TRBV19	TRBJ2-3	16
ASSPNGGGYT	TRBV9	TRBJ1-2	10
ASRTGDRVGTEAF	TRBV5-1	TRBJ1-1	13
AWSVQAGGEIYNEQF	TRBV30	TRBJ2-1	15
ATQGAWTGELF	TRBV6-6	TRBJ2-2	11
ASSRLEKLF	TRBV19	TRBJ1-4	9